This is a list of T cell receptor beta chains from one sample in a study of shared clonotypes between healthy human individuals. Only in-frame clones appear in the TCRdb table, and some are missing; sequencing was by immunoSEQ multiplex PCR. The data hold roughly 2,300,000 clones, with under 95% observed a single time. Sequences were obtained from naive CD4+ T cells from PBMCs. These receptors all come from a young man in good health. Some clones in this sample may be carry-over from other donors' samples. Each CDR3 is given without its conserved first and last residue.

11,TRBV2,ASREIQGRQAF
12,TRBV28,ASSPGTVNTEAF
11,TRBV6-5,ASSPSARTEAF
11,TRBV5-1,ASRDSLNTEAF
12,TRBV28,ASSFSGHDYEQY
17,TRBV19,ASSRTRDYPFSSYNEQF
10,TRBV28,ATLTWDYGYT
11,TRBV10-3,AISESGEETQY
13,TRBV10-1,ASSESGASYNEQF
11,TRBV5-4,ATYGVRTDTQY
11,TRBV5-1,ASTTETDSEQF
10,TRBV6-5,ASSSGDQPQH
13,TRBV7-9,ASSHYRDNPGELF
10,TRBV27,ASSFDLGAQY
12,TRBV7-9,ASSIPGIQETQY
18,TRBV5-1,ASSAMGGLAGPSNTGELF
9,TRBV28,ASSLGVGYT
13,TRBV28,ASSPGSLRAYEQY
10,TRBV7-2,ASGQGTDTQY
14,TRBV7-9,ASTSGQVTTTYEQY
10,TRBV2,ASSEGNYEQY
11,TRBV5-4,ASSLSGIYGYT
14,TRBV5-6,ASSVLEAGGRETQY
14,TRBV7-9,ASSRPAGVLTGELF
13,TRBV6-6,ASRETGLSSYEQY
11,TRBV5-1,ASSLDLGGELF
12,TRBV5-1,ASSLGGSTDTQY
12,TRBV27,ASSFRSEGLPQH
13,TRBV7-9,ASSLGRASGETQY
13,TRBV19,ASSVTSGRTDTQY
10,TRBV30,AWSAQDEKLF
13,TRBV7-9,ASSLAGRGRGEQY
13,TRBV5-1,ASSPDRTGRETQY
9,TRBV7-9,ASSRQGEDT
14,TRBV25-1,ASSDASGGIYNEQF
11,TRBV5-1,ASSPPGSEKLF
15,TRBV11-1,ASSPISGRSSYNEQF
13,TRBV4-3,ASSPWREVENEQF
13,TRBV27,ASSSWTGSDQPQH
13,TRBV15,ATSRPGQGLYEQY
14,TRBV2,ASSESRDPLFYGYT
11,TRBV2,ASIIEGNTEAF
12,TRBV4-2,ASSPLGVGSEQY
14,TRBV7-8,ASSLNGRSGQETQY
13,TRBV4-3,ASSQDVGRTYEQY
11,TRBV11-2,ASTPTVQETQY
14,TRBV30,AWSIIRQPTRYGYT
16,TRBV4-1,ASSQVVDSGSSRDTQY
13,TRBV18,ASSPPQGNTGELF
14,TRBV6-6,ASSPGRGVSNQPQH
14,TRBV5-5,ASSLTDVSSGNTIY
11,TRBV18,ASSPPSAGEQY
13,TRBV7-9,ASSLIQWVNTEAF